This TCR beta chain comes out of a study of cytomegalovirus exposure and HLA in healthy donors. About the research overall: Assignment to the Caucasian-associated ancestry cluster applied to over 70% of the roughly 420 genotyped donors.

PCR was performed using 60 Vbeta and 13 Jbeta primers. Using immunoSEQ multiplex PCR, the repertoire was profiled, and TCRdb retains in-frame clones only, with some absent. The table lists some 120,000 clones, 79% of them singletons. After removal of 3 bases from V and 9 bases from J, the junction contained 8 bases not matched to a gene. Germline CDR1 reads LNHDA; CDR2 reads SQIVND (reference sequence). CDR3 length: 14 residues. Notes on this clone: The target antigen is unknown.

General study points: In the analysis, some V segments, TRBV6-2 and TRBV6-3 included, were excluded as indistinguishable.

This chain links TRBV19 with TRBJ2-1; 7 bases match TRBD2. What was sequenced was PBMCs. The TCR originated in a young man in good health and CMV-seropositive. The CDR3: CASSIQGGPFEQFF. The CDR3 DNA follows: TGTGCCAGTAGTATCCAGGGAGGGCCTTTTGAGCAGTTCTTC.